One sample yielded the 9 T cell receptor beta chains listed below, sequenced in a study of T cells after posttransplantation cyclophosphamide. The protocol was immunoSEQ multiplex PCR, while the TCRdb copy is restricted to in-frame clones and leaves out a portion. This table has under 75,000 clones, 93% appearing once. Sequencing was done on a sample of PBMCs. Receptors originate from a woman aged 30 to 39 in good health and a related stem cell transplant donor.

V and J are TRBV7-2 and TRBJ2-2; D ambiguous. The CDR3 runs to 15 residues. Trimming left V 3 bases short and J 3 bases short, with 11 bases between. Germline assignment: CDR1 SGHTA and CDR2 FQGNSA. DNA of the CDR3: TGTGCCAGCAGCTTGACTGACGGGTACACCGGGGAGCTGTTTTTT. Amino acids: CASSLTDGYTGELFF.

The chain is built from TRBV2 and TRBJ2-7; a possible D gene is TRBD1 (5 bases). Germline CDR1 and CDR2: SNHLY and FYNNEI. The CDR3 extends over 15 amino acids. Trimming removed 5 bases from V and 4 bases from J, with 18 bases in between. The CDR3 bases are TGTGCCAGCAGTTTCCTCACACGGACACTATACGAGCAGTACTTC. Its protein is CASSFLTRTLYEQYF. Full variable domain (remainder filled in from reference TRBV2 and TRBJ2-7): EPEVTQTPSHQVTQMGQEVILRCVPISNHLYFYWYRQILGQKVEFLVSFYNNEISEKSEIFDDQFSVERPDGSNFTLKIRSTKLEDSAMYFCASSFLTRTLYEQYFGPGTRLTVT.

V is TRBV20-1 and J is TRBJ1-5; D is undetermined. V lost 1 base, J lost 12 bases, and 10 bases lay in between. The CDR3 is 11 residues long. Germline V gene data show CDR1 as DFQATT and CDR2 as SNEGSKA (reference sequence). This CDR3 reads CSARADVGQHF. CDR3 coding DNA: TGCAGTGCTAGAGCCGACGTCGGCCAGCATTTT.

This clone was recorded only once. The J gene is TRBJ1-2, the V gene TRBV19; 9 nucleotides line up with TRBD1. J gave up 9 bases and V 7 bases, and 9 bases lay outside the gene matches. Germline CDR1 reads LNHDA; CDR2 reads SQIVND (reference sequence). The CDR3 is 13 residues long. As DNA, the CDR3 is TGTGCCAGTACCCAGGGACAGGGCTTGAGCTACACCTTC. Translation: CASTQGQGLSYTF.

V gene TRBV21-1 combines with J gene TRBJ1-1. TRBV21-1 is a listed pseudogene. CDR3 length: 16 residues. CDR3 in DNA: TGTGCCAGCAGCAAAGTGGGCCCTGGGGACCGATCTGAAGCTTTCTTT. This encodes CASSKVGPGDRSEAFF.

The J gene is TRBJ2-7, the V gene TRBV7-6; 12 bases fit TRBD2. Germline CDR1 SGHVS, CDR2 FNYEAQ. J gave up 3 bases and V 5 bases, and 8 bases lay outside the gene matches. The CDR3 length is 16 residues. The CDR3 nucleotides are TGTGCCAGCAGCCCACGCCTAGCGGGGGGGCTCTACGAGCAGTACTTC. Translation: CASSPRLAGGLYEQYF.

J is TRBJ1-3 and V is TRBV9; D unresolved. Trimming shortened V by 0 bases and J by 4 bases, and 5 bases separated the two germline ends. The CDR3 is 13 residues long. Germline V gives CDR1 SGDLS, CDR2 YYNGEE. The CDR3: CASSVGFGNTIYF. The CDR3 DNA sequence: TGTGCCAGCAGCGTAGGGTTCGGAAACACCATATATTTT.

The genes are TRBV7-2 and TRBJ2-7; D gene unclear. Trimming removed 5 bases from V and 0 bases from J, with 20 bases in between. The germline V gene encodes CDR1 SGHTA and CDR2 FQGNSA. This CDR3 is 17 amino acids long. The CDR3: CASSPKASDLRSYEQYF. The DNA of the CDR3 is TGTGCCAGCAGCCCAAAAGCATCAGACCTACGCTCCTACGAGCAGTACTTC. Full variable domain (remainder filled in from reference TRBV7-2 and TRBJ2-7): GAGVSQSPSNKVTEKGKDVELRCDPISGHTALYWYRQSLGQGLEFLIYFQGNSAPDKSGLPSDRFSAERTGGSVSTLTIQRTQQEDSAVYLCASSPKASDLRSYEQYFGPGTRLTVT.

The rearrangement links TRBV7-2 to TRBJ1-2; D is unresolved. The ends were cut back, 0 bases at V and 3 bases at J, with 11 bases in the middle. Germline loops: CDR1 SGHTA, CDR2 FQGNSA. The CDR3 runs 15 residues. CDR3 coding DNA: TGTGCCAGCAGCTTAGCGCGCCGAATTGACTATGGCTACACCTTC. It is translated as CASSLARRIDYGYTF.